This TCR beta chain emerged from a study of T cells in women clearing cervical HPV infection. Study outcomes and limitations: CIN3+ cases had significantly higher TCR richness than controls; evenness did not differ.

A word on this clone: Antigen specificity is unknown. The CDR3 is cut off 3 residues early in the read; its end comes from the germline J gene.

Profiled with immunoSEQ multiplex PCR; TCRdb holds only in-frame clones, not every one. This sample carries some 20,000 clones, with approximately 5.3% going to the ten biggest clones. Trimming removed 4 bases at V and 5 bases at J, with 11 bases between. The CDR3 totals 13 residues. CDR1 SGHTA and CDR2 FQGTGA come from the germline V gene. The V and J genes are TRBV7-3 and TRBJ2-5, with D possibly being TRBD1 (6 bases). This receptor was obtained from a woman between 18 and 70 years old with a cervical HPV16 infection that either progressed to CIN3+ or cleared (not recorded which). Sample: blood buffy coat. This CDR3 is CASSSGAGETQYF. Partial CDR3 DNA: TGTGCCAGCAGCTCAGGGGCTGGTGAGACC.